This T cell receptor (beta chain) comes out of a study of blood T cells in healthy people across ages. A second about 7 to 12 cycle PCR used barcoded and J-beta primers. TCRdb re-called the 5' RACE reads through MiXCR, storing one row per CDR3 protein. This table has about 760,000 distinct CDR3 sequences, roughly three fifths appearing once. Germline assignment: CDR1 LGHDT and CDR2 YNNKEL (reference sequence). V was pared by 1 base and J by 2 bases, with 6 bases of the junction left unmatched. This CDR3 contains 16 residues. Overall study findings and caveats: Leaving the PBMCs unsorted stopped any conclusive comparison of naive versus antigen-experienced cells. Per-million-T-cell TCR beta diversity fell roughly linearly with age. More naive CD4+ cells and higher diversity were found in long-lived than in aged donors. Researchers report that TCR beta diversity correlated strongly with naive T cell percentage.

Note on this clonotype: Its antigen is undetermined.

Sequencing was carried out using blood. The gene calls are TRBV3-1 and TRBJ1-2, with 8 bases matching TRBD1. The sequence was obtained from a man in his forties or fifties in good health. The CDR3 DNA reads as TGTGCCAGCAGCCAAGCGGCGACAGGGGCAAACTATGGCTACACCTTC. This sequence encodes CASSQAATGANYGYTF.